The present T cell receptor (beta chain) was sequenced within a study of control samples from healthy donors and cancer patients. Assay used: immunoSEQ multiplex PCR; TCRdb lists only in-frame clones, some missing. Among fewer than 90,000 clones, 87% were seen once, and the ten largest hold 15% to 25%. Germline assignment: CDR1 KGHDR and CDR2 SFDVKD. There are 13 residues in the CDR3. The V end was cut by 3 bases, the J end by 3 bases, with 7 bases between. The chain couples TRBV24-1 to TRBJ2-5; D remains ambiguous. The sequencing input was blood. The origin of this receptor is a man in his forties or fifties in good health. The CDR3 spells CATSDGREETQYF. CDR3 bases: TGTGCCACCAGTGATGGCCGGGAAGAGACCCAGTACTTC.